This TCR beta chain was recovered during a study of CD8+CD57+ T cells in acquired aplastic anemia. The authors sequenced patients whose flow cytometry had shown CD8+CD57+ cell expansion. This CDR3 is built from 15 residues. With 3 bases removed from V and 15 bases from J, the gap between germline ends came to 25 bases. CDR1 and CDR2 (germline): SGHVS, FQNEAQ. The template for TCR beta VDJ and CDR3 sequence profiling was genomic DNA. Using its own MiXCR run on the reads, TCRdb lists one record per CDR3 protein. The sample holds roughly 250,000 distinct CDR3 sequences, 65% to 90% seen once. The sequence was obtained from a human donor with aplastic anemia. The rearrangement uses TRBV7-8 and TRBJ2-3; D is unclear. Sequences were obtained from sorted CD4+, CD8+, or CD8+CD57+ T cells (not recorded which) from PBMCs. The CDR3 DNA is TGTGCCAGCAGCTTCCCGGGCGGTCCCGATACGCAGTATTATTTT. Protein: CASSFPGGPDTQYYF.